Presented here are 8 T cell receptor beta chains from one specimen sequenced in a study of blood T cell repertoires in COVID-19. Assay used: immunoSEQ multiplex PCR; TCRdb lists only in-frame clones, some missing. Altogether roughly 220,000 clones are present, 80% to 90% being singletons, with the ten largest covering 3% to 3.5%. The sequenced sample was PBMCs or T cells enriched from blood (not recorded which). The receptor set was obtained from a woman between 18 and 30 years old in a cohort exposed to, infected with or recovered from COVID-19 (not recorded which).

The V call is TRBV4-1, the J call TRBJ1-2; D remains ambiguous. Trimming pared 2 bases from V and 3 bases from J, leaving 13 bases between. CDR1 is MGHRA and CDR2 is YSYEKL in the germline V gene. The CDR3 loop spans 15 amino acids. CDR3 residues: CASSQFSWRDYGYTF. The DNA of the CDR3 is TGCGCCAGCAGCCAATTTTCGTGGAGGGACTATGGCTACACCTTC.

This clone has just one count. This chain joins TRBV6-5 and TRBJ2-7; 13 bases match TRBD2. The CDR3 contains 15 residues. Per the germline V gene, CDR1 is MNHEY and CDR2 is SVGAGI. The ends lost 6 bases at V and 0 bases at J; junction bases unmatched: 2. CDR3 DNA sequence: TGTGCCAGCAGATGGACTAGCGGGAGCTCCTACGAGCAGTACTTC. Its protein is CASRWTSGSSYEQYF.

The CDR3 is CASSPPRDREPSNQPQHF. In nucleotides, the CDR3 is TGTGCCAGCAGCCCTCCCCGGGACAGGGAACCAAGCAATCAGCCCCAGCATTTT. This chain connects TRBV3-1 (or the pseudogene TRBV3-2) to TRBJ1-5; 9 bases map to TRBD1. Germline lookup yields CDR1 LGHDT and CDR2 YNNKEL (reference sequence). The ends lost 4 bases at V and 1 base at J; junction bases unmatched: 11. The CDR3 extends over 18 amino acids.

The chain couples TRBV28 to TRBJ1-1; D gene unclear. The V and J ends lost 5 bases and 9 bases respectively, with 19 bases between them. This CDR3 has 14 residues. Germline loops: CDR1 MDHEN, CDR2 SYDVKM. CDR3 in amino acids: CASSPFSAVAKAFF. The CDR3, as DNA: TGTGCCAGCAGTCCATTCAGTGCGGTGGCGAAAGCTTTCTTT. The whole variable domain, remainder taken from reference TRBV28 and TRBJ1-1, is DVKVTQSSRYLVKRTGEKVFLECVQDMDHENMFWYRQDPGLGLRLIYFSYDVKMKEKGDIPEGYSVSREKKERFSLILESASTNQTSMYLCASSPFSAVAKAFFGQGTRLTVV.

As DNA, the CDR3 is TGCGCCAGCAGTCTTCCCCCGGGGAATGGCTACACCTTC. This translates into CASSLPPGNGYTF. The V call is TRBV10-1, the J call TRBJ1-2; D ambiguous. Per germline, CDR1 WNHNN and CDR2 SYGVQD (reference sequence). Trimming removed 5 bases at V and 6 bases at J, with 13 bases between. The CDR3 contains 13 residues.

The chain recombines TRBV5-4 with TRBJ1-5, with TRBD1 as a possible D gene (6 bases). The V gene lost 4 bases and the J gene lost 3 bases, with 8 bases spanning the gap. The CDR3 runs 13 residues. Germline V gene sequence: CDR1 SGHNT, CDR2 YYREEE (reference sequence). The CDR3 DNA reads as TGTGCCAGCAGCCGGGACAACAATCAGCCCCAGCATTTT. It encodes CASSRDNNQPQHF.

The gene calls are TRBV28 and TRBJ1-1; 7 bases match TRBD1. Germline CDR1 is MDHEN and CDR2 is SYDVKM. The CDR3 is made up of 14 amino acids. The V segment lost 5 bases and the J segment 1 base; nucleotides outside the gene matches: 4. CDR3 coding DNA: TGTGCCAGCAGTAGAGACAGGGCGAACACTGAAGCTTTCTTT. Its translation is CASSRDRANTEAFF.

CDR3 amino acids: CASSAPSGRGSNEQFF. In nucleotides, the CDR3 is TGTGCCAGCAGCGCCCCGAGCGGGAGAGGAAGCAATGAGCAGTTCTTC. The chain couples TRBV9 to TRBJ2-1; 8 positions match TRBD2. Germline CDR1 reads SGDLS; CDR2 reads YYNGEE. V gave up 3 bases and J gave up 6 bases; unmatched junction bases: 11. The CDR3 sequence is 16 residues long.